This is a list of T cell receptor beta chains from one sample in a study of T cell responses to AZD1222 COVID-19 vaccine. Assay used: immunoSEQ multiplex PCR; TCRdb lists only in-frame clones, some missing. The sample lists tens of thousands of clones, 80% to 95% occurring once. The specimen comprised peripheral blood, sampled 28 days after the second AZD1222 dose. The receptors shown here come from an adult who received the AZD1222 COVID-19 vaccine. The conserved cysteine and the conserved F or W are not part of the CDR3 here.

TRBV28	TRBJ1-1	ASSRVSGGTEAF
TRBV29-1	TRBJ2-1	SVEEAVAGNEQF
TRBV7-2	TRBJ2-1	ASSWGTGGYNEQF
TRBV6-5	TRBJ2-7	ASSLWGYEQY
TRBV5-5	TRBJ2-1	ASSRRQVHDEQF
TRBV28	TRBJ1-5	ASSTGYNQPQH
TRBV5-4	TRBJ2-5	ASSLGGNAGTGKETQY
TRBV28	TRBJ1-6	ASSLFDGDSPLH
TRBV2	TRBJ1-5	ASRGQTYSNQPQH
TRBV5-1	TRBJ1-6	ASSLAGSVAYNSPLH
TRBV19	TRBJ1-4	ASSPGTVNEKLF
TRBV5-1	TRBJ2-2	ASSSAATGELF
TRBV6-2/TRBV6-3	TRBJ2-5	ASSYPGLWGYQETQY
TRBV14	TRBJ1-3	ASSHSWQGPITTGNTIY
TRBV6-5	TRBJ2-2	ASRRQGVGELF